The 9 T cell receptor beta chains below were found in one sample sequenced in a study of CD8 T cells in ankylosing spondylitis. TCRdb reprocessed the 5' RACE reads via MiXCR and lists one record per CDR3 protein. The sample records around 300,000 distinct CDR3 sequences, more than 9% being singletons. Sequences were obtained from blood, either unsorted or a sorted T cell fraction (not recorded which). The receptor set was obtained from a female donor with ankylosing spondylitis or in good health (not recorded which).

The CDR3 is CASSLVQTTNTEAFF. The CDR3 bases are TGCGCCAGCAGCTTGGTCCAGACAACGAACACTGAAGCTTTCTTT. J is TRBJ1-1 and V is TRBV5-1; D remains unclear. Trimming cost V 0 bases and J 1 base, with 10 bases left between them. There are 15 residues in the CDR3. Germline CDR1 reads SGHRS; CDR2 reads YFSETQ. The complete variable domain, with remaining parts taken from reference TRBV5-1 and TRBJ1-1, reads KAGVTQTPRYLIKTRGQQVTLSCSPISGHRSVSWYQQTPGQGLQFLFEYFSETQRNKGNFPGRFSGRQFSNSRSEMNVSTLELGDSALYLCASSLVQTTNTEAFFGQGTRLTVV.

The V and J genes are TRBV7-9 and TRBJ2-6; no definite D call. This CDR3 contains 15 residues. Trimming took off 6 bases at V and 0 bases at J, with 9 bases between the two ends. In germline, CDR1 is SEHNR, CDR2 FQNEAQ (reference sequence). The CDR3: CASRPPHSGANVLTF. As DNA, the CDR3 is TGTGCCAGCAGACCTCCACACTCTGGGGCCAACGTCCTGACTTTC.

The rearrangement uses TRBV29-1 and TRBJ2-2, with TRBD1 as a possible D gene (6 bases). Trimming took 4 bases from V and 0 from J, leaving 12 bases between them. Germline V gene lookup returns CDR1 SQVTM and CDR2 ANQGSEA. This CDR3 is built from 15 residues. CDR3 bases: TGCAGCGTTGGTAGGGGGAACACGAACACCGGGGAGCTGTTTTTT. Translated, it gives CSVGRGNTNTGELFF.

This clonotype showed up many times. This rearrangement joins TRBV5-1 to TRBJ1-4; D is unresolved. Germline CDR1 is SGHRS and CDR2 is YFSETQ. V lost 3 bases and J 8 bases, leaving 14 bases between the germline ends. The CDR3 extends over 14 amino acids. As DNA, the CDR3 is TGCGCCAGCAGCTCAGACCAGTATGGGGAAAAACTGTTTTTT. Encoded protein: CASSSDQYGEKLFF.

The table lists this clonotype with a few counts. The chain combines TRBV10-2 with TRBJ2-3; D possibly corresponds to TRBD1 (6 bases). Germline V gives CDR1 WSHSY, CDR2 SAAADI. The CDR3 consists of 13 residues. The V and J ends lost 7 bases and 2 bases respectively, with 10 bases between them. As DNA, the CDR3 is TGCGCCAGCACAGGACAGCTCACAGATACGCAGTATTTT. This encodes CASTGQLTDTQYF.

This clonotype was seen only a few times. CDR3 sequence reads: CASSVDGNYGYTF. The CDR3 DNA follows: TGTGCCAGCAGTGTGGACGGGAACTATGGCTACACCTTC. The chain employs TRBV7-9 and TRBJ1-2, with D uncertain. Germline loops: CDR1 SEHNR, CDR2 FQNEAQ (reference sequence). The CDR3 is 13 amino acids. With 6 bases removed from V and 2 bases from J, the gap between germline ends came to 10 bases.

This clonotype was counted between two and nine times. The chain links TRBV28 to TRBJ2-7, with D possibly called TRBD1 or TRBD2 (5 bases each). This CDR3 region has 15 residues. CDR1 MDHEN and CDR2 SYDVKM come from the germline V gene. V gave up 4 bases and J gave up 3 bases, with 16 bases separating them. CDR3 bases: TGTGCCAGCAGTTCCCCAGGGACGAGTCACTACGAGCAGTACTTC. It translates to CASSSPGTSHYEQYF.

This clonotype came up a few times. The rearrangement uses TRBV20-1 and TRBJ1-6, with 12 bases fitting TRBD1. The V gene end was trimmed by 4 bases and the J gene end by 9 bases; junction bases not matched to a gene: 10. The CDR3 contains 16 residues. Germline values: CDR1 DFQATT, CDR2 SNEGSKA (reference sequence). The DNA for the CDR3 is TGCAGTGCTACTTCCGGGACAGGGGGCGGGAGTTCACCCCTCCACTTT. Its protein is CSATSGTGGGSSPLHF.

This clonotype has a count of ten or more. This sequence joins TRBV6-5 and TRBJ1-2, with no clear D. Germline V CDR1 and CDR2: MNHEY, SVGAGI. The CDR3 is 15 amino acids. Trimming took 0 bases from V and 8 from J, leaving 16 bases between them. The CDR3 loop is CASSYSVGMVKGYTF. The CDR3 DNA follows: TGTGCCAGCAGTTACTCGGTCGGTATGGTGAAGGGCTACACCTTC.